Shown below are 30 T cell receptor beta chains from a single sample sequenced in a study of blood T cells in healthy people across ages. Primers used in a second PCR of roughly 7 to 12 cycles were a sample-barcoded 5' primer and a J-beta primer mix. TCRdb independently ran MiXCR on the 5' RACE reads; one entry per CDR3 protein. The repertoire includes approximately 850,000 distinct CDR3 sequences, around 43% of them detected once, and roughly 19% sits in the top ten. The sequenced material came from blood. Receptor source: a man in his sixties in good health.

The chain links TRBV6-2 or TRBV6-3 to TRBJ1-4; 9 bases align to TRBD1. Unmatched junction bases numbered 14, after V lost 4 bases and J lost 2 bases. Germline lookup yields CDR1 MNHEY and CDR2 SVGEGT. There are 19 residues in the CDR3. The CDR3 loop is CASSSPGQGVRLTNEKLFF. Written as DNA, the CDR3 is TGTGCCAGCAGTTCACCGGGACAGGGAGTCCGCTTGACTAATGAAAAACTGTTTTTT.

This clonotype appeared a few times. The rearrangement joins TRBV5-1 to TRBJ1-1; no firm D call. The CDR3 runs 14 residues. From germline, CDR1 is SGHRS and CDR2 YFSETQ. The ends were cut back, 4 bases at V and 5 bases at J, with 15 bases in the middle. As DNA, the CDR3 is TGCGCCAGCAGCAAGGGCCAAACGGAGACTGAAGCTTTCTTT. As protein: CASSKGQTETEAFF.

J is TRBJ1-1 and V is TRBV6-6; 7 positions agree with TRBD1. Germline CDR1 MNHNY, CDR2 SVGAGI (reference sequence). V lost 8 bases, J lost 1 base, and 7 bases stayed unmatched. The CDR3 has 14 amino acids. CDR3 bases: TGTGCCAGCCTCAGGGGGGGGGCGAACACTGAAGCTTTCTTT. This codes for CASLRGGANTEAFF.

This clonotype showed up just a few times. The chain links TRBV7-9 to TRBJ2-7; D not resolved. The length of the CDR3 is 14 residues. Per germline, CDR1 SEHNR and CDR2 FQNEAQ (reference sequence). Trimming pared 3 bases from V and 2 bases from J, leaving 11 bases between. CDR3 DNA: TGTGCCAGCAGCTTTATCAGTAGTACCTACGAGCAGTACTTC. Its translation is CASSFISSTYEQYF.

Concerning this clonotype itself: Germline is not matched at one junction end, which may reflect a read error. The chain has TRBV7-2 and TRBJ2-5; TRBD2 matches 7 bases. The CDR3 is 14 residues long. The germline gives CDR1 SGHTA, CDR2 FQGNSA. The CDR3 is CASSLAGGKETRYF. CDR3 coding DNA: TGTGCCAGCAGCTTAGCGGGGGGGAAAGAGACCCGGTACTTC.

This clonotype has a count of ten or more. The chain is built from TRBV29-1 and TRBJ2-7; D gene uncertain. The CDR3 consists of 12 residues. Germline CDR1 reads SQVTM; CDR2 reads ANQGSEA. V was trimmed by 0 bases and J by 6 bases, leaving 9 bases between them. The CDR3 coding sequence is TGCAGCGTTGAAGATGGGGTGGCCGAGCAGTACTTC. Translation gives CSVEDGVAEQYF.

V is TRBV5-5 and J is TRBJ2-7, with D perhaps matching TRBD1 (6 bases). CDR1 SGHKS and CDR2 YYEKEE come from the germline V gene (reference sequence). The CDR3 is 15 amino acids. The ends were cut back, 1 base at V and 1 base at J, with 12 bases in the middle. The CDR3 sequence: CASSLNSGQSYEQYF. Here the CDR3 DNA reads TGTGCCAGCAGCTTGAATTCGGGACAATCCTACGAGCAGTACTTC.

The chain uses TRBV4-3 and TRBJ2-1; D unclear. This CDR3 region has 14 residues. Germline V gene data show CDR1 as LGHNA and CDR2 as YSLEER. V lost 0 bases and J lost 8, with 11 bases in between. The CDR3 nucleotides are TGCGCCAGCAGCCAAGACTGGTCGAGTGATGAGCAGTTCTTC. Translated: CASSQDWSSDEQFF.

J is TRBJ1-1 and V is TRBV7-9; D remains unclear. V was shortened by 5 bases and J by 4 bases, with 11 bases between the two germline ends. CDR1 is SEHNR, CDR2 FQNEAQ, per germline (reference sequence). This CDR3 has 13 residues. Written as DNA, the CDR3 is TGTGCCAGCAGCCCCGGTAGGAGCACTGAAGCTTTCTTT. This sequence encodes CASSPGRSTEAFF.

The J gene is TRBJ2-5, the V gene TRBV6-6, with D uncertain. Matching the DNA end better, TRBJ2-1 makes the J call doubtful. The germline CDR1 and CDR2 sequences are MNHNY and SVGAGI (reference sequence). The CDR3 has 17 amino acids. As DNA, the CDR3 is TGTGCCAGCAGTTACTCGGTTCTTGTACAACCAAAAGAGACCCAGTTCTTC. Its protein product is CASSYSVLVQPKETQFF.

The chain carries TRBV14 and TRBJ1-1; D remains unclear. V lost 4 bases, J lost 2 bases, and 11 bases lay in between. The CDR3 has 14 residues. Per the germline V gene, CDR1 is SGHDN and CDR2 is FVKESK. The CDR3 coding sequence is TGTGCCAGCAGCCCGACACGGGTTAACACTGAAGCTTTCTTT. Its translation is CASSPTRVNTEAFF.

In this sample, this clonotype turned up a few times. V is TRBV12-5 and J is TRBJ1-2; 9 nucleotides line up with TRBD1. CDR1 and CDR2 from the germline V gene are LGHNT and FRNRAP. CDR3 length: 16 residues. V shed 0 bases, J shed 1 base, and the junction held 3 bases outside the gene matches. The CDR3 sequence: CASGLVGTGINYGYTF. CDR3 in DNA: TGTGCTAGTGGTTTGGTCGGGACAGGGATTAACTATGGCTACACCTTC.

This clonotype was found a few times. This rearrangement joins TRBV4-3 to TRBJ2-1; 11 bases match TRBD2. The CDR3 runs 15 residues. Germline CDR1 and CDR2: LGHNA and YSLEER. Losses at the gene ends were 1 base for V and 8 bases for J; bases not matched to a gene: 4. CDR3 in amino acids: CASSQGSGGVYEQFF. The DNA of the CDR3 is TGCGCCAGCAGCCAAGGTAGCGGGGGGGTCTATGAGCAGTTCTTC.

Concerning this clonotype itself: A much bigger clone sits one base away, suggesting this may be a read error. The CDR3 here is CASSQGVRNEQYF. CDR3 sequence (DNA): TGTGCCAGCAGCCAGGGGGTGCGGAATGAGCAGTACTTC. The rearrangement uses TRBV7-8 and TRBJ2-5; 7 bases match TRBD1. The CDR3 has 13 residues. V trimming: 5 bases; J trimming: 11 bases; junction bases outside the gene matches: 11. Germline V gene lookup returns CDR1 SGHVS and CDR2 FQNEAQ.

V gene TRBV6-2 or TRBV6-3 combines with J gene TRBJ2-5; 9 nucleotides match TRBD2. There are 16 residues in the CDR3. The germline V gene encodes CDR1 MNHEY and CDR2 SVGEGT. The V gene end was trimmed by 0 bases and the J gene end by 5 bases; junction bases not matched to a gene: 7. The CDR3 protein is CASSYSASGVSETQYF. CDR3 nucleotide sequence: TGTGCCAGCAGTTACTCGGCTAGCGGGGTTTCGGAGACCCAGTACTTC.

The chain recombines TRBV5-1 with TRBJ2-1; weak D call: TRBD2 (6 bases). V gave up 0 bases and J gave up 9 bases, with 16 bases separating them. The V gene's germline CDR1 is SGHRS and CDR2 YFSETQ. The CDR3 consists of 15 residues. CDR3 in DNA: TGCGCCAGCAGCTTGGCAAAGCCTAGCGACGGTGAGCAGTTCTTC. Translation gives CASSLAKPSDGEQFF.

The rearrangement links TRBV29-1 to TRBJ2-3; D not resolved. Germline-derived CDR1 and CDR2 are SQVTM and ANQGSEA. The V gene lost 7 bases and the J gene lost 0 bases, with 8 bases spanning the gap. This CDR3 region has 12 residues. The CDR3 region has the DNA TGCAGCGGGGAATCCAGCACAGATACGCAGTATTTT. It translates to CSGESSTDTQYF.

The count of this clonotype is one. This chain links TRBV9 with TRBJ2-3, with unresolved D. Germline loops: CDR1 SGDLS, CDR2 YYNGEE. The CDR3 is 15 residues long. Trimming stripped 0 bases from V and 2 bases from J, with 10 bases between. CDR3 DNA: TGTGCCAGCAGCGTAGCCGACACACACACAGATACGCAGTATTTT. Its translation: CASSVADTHTDTQYF.

This clonotype was counted a few times. The chain has TRBV20-1 and TRBJ2-3, with 7 positions matching TRBD2. V dropped 6 bases and J dropped 4; count of bases not matched to a gene: 13. Per the germline V gene, CDR1 is DFQATT and CDR2 is SNEGSKA (reference sequence). The CDR3 consists of 15 residues. This CDR3 reads CSAKGLAGLSDTQYF. For the CDR3, the DNA is TGCAGTGCAAAAGGGTTAGCGGGTTTGTCAGATACGCAGTATTTT.

The chain carries TRBV24-1 and TRBJ2-3, with D tentatively TRBD2 (6 bases). V was shortened by 3 bases and J by 4 bases, with 16 bases between the two germline ends. The CDR3 runs 16 residues. Looked up from germline, CDR1 is KGHDR and CDR2 is SFDVKD. The CDR3 is CATSDPTAGTPDTQYF. In DNA, the CDR3 is TGTGCCACCAGTGATCCTACCGCGGGGACCCCAGATACGCAGTATTTT.

The rearrangement links TRBV6-5 to TRBJ1-2, with 9 bases aligning to TRBD1. J was trimmed by 0 bases and V by 1 base; bases with no gene match: 9. Germline lookup yields CDR1 MNHEY and CDR2 SVGAGI. The CDR3 covers 18 residues. This CDR3 reads CASSYWSGQGLTNYGYTF. The CDR3 DNA reads as TGTGCCAGCAGTTACTGGTCGGGACAGGGTCTCACTAACTATGGCTACACCTTC.

The chain employs TRBV6-6 and TRBJ1-1; D perhaps matches TRBD1 (5 bases). Looked up from germline, CDR1 is MNHNY and CDR2 is SVGAGI (reference sequence). Deletions cut 7 bases from V and 5 bases from J, with 14 bases between. The CDR3 contains 13 residues. The CDR3 region is CASTPPGRTEAFF. In DNA, the CDR3 is TGTGCCAGCACACCCCCAGGGAGGACTGAAGCTTTCTTT.

This chain links TRBV5-6 with TRBJ2-1; possible D gene TRBD1, 5 bases. Germline CDR1 reads SGHDT; CDR2 reads YYEEEE. Trimming removed 4 bases from V and 10 bases from J, with 15 bases in between. CDR3 length: 13 residues. This CDR3 is CASSQGVLLEQFF. CDR3 DNA: TGTGCCAGCAGCCAAGGGGTCCTTCTGGAGCAGTTCTTC.

The rearrangement links TRBV7-2 to TRBJ2-3, with 8 nucleotides matching TRBD2. The J segment lost 1 base and the V segment lost 0 bases, leaving 3 bases of the junction unmatched. The CDR3 has 16 amino acids. Germline CDR1 reads SGHTA; CDR2 reads FQGNSA. Written as DNA, the CDR3 is TGTGCCAGCAGCTTAGCGAGTAGCGGGGGCACAGATACGCAGTATTTT. It is translated as CASSLASSGGTDTQYF. Looking up the rest from reference TRBV7-2 and TRBJ2-3 gives the full variable domain: GAGVSQSPSNKVTEKGKDVELRCDPISGHTALYWYRQSLGQGLEFLIYFQGNSAPDKSGLPSDRFSAERTGGSVSTLTIQRTQQEDSAVYLCASSLASSGGTDTQYFGPGTRLTVL.

This clonotype was observed a handful of times. The gene calls are TRBV7-9 and TRBJ2-1; D is ambiguous. The germline V and J ends were trimmed by 3 bases and 5 bases, with 5 bases remaining between them. This CDR3 comprises 12 residues. The V gene's germline CDR1 is SEHNR and CDR2 FQNEAQ (reference sequence). This CDR3 is CASSFLDNEQFF. The CDR3 DNA follows: TGTGCCAGCAGCTTCCTAGACAATGAGCAGTTCTTC.

This clonotype was found once. The chain couples TRBV28 to TRBJ2-5, with D perhaps TRBD1 (6 bases). The assigned J gene may be wrong: the sequence end matches TRBJ2-7 better. This CDR3 has 13 residues. Germline V lookup: CDR1 MDHEN, CDR2 SYDVKM. The CDR3 DNA reads as TGTGCCAGCAAAACCGGGACATACGGCGAGCAGTACTTC. It translates to CASKTGTYGEQYF.

The CDR3 nucleotides are TGTGCCAGCAGTATAACAGGGACTAGCGGGGGGGCCGAGCAGTTCTTC. Its translation: CASSITGTSGGAEQFF. The chain carries TRBV6-2 or TRBV6-3 and TRBJ2-1, with TRBD2 matching 16 bases. The CDR3 contains 16 residues. After removal of 5 bases from V and 10 bases from J, the junction contained 8 bases not matched to a gene. Germline CDR1 MNHEY, CDR2 SVGEGT.

The rearrangement joins TRBV7-9 to TRBJ1-1; D is possibly TRBD1 (5 bases). Germline values: CDR1 SEHNR, CDR2 FQNEAQ (reference sequence). This CDR3 region has 13 residues. Trimming pared 5 bases from V and 7 bases from J, leaving 14 bases between. The DNA of the CDR3 is TGTGCCAGCAGCCTAGGAGGGGTCGATGAAGCTTTCTTT. As protein: CASSLGGVDEAFF.

The sample holds many counts of this clonotype. The germline gene is not matched at one end of the junction; a read error may be the cause. V usage is TRBV29-1 and J usage is TRBJ2-7, with a weak D call TRBD2 (6 bases). The CDR3 is 12 residues long. Germline V lookup: CDR1 SQVTM, CDR2 ANQGSEA. The CDR3 region is CSVKEGLGEQYF. The CDR3 region has the DNA TGCAGCGTTAAAGAGGGACTCGGCGAGCAGTACTTC.

The chain couples TRBV6-1 to TRBJ1-1; tentative D call: TRBD1 (5 bases). The V and J ends lost 3 bases and 0 bases respectively, with 11 bases between them. Germline values: CDR1 MNHNS, CDR2 SASEGT. The CDR3 is 15 residues long. The CDR3 sequence is CASSESGRVNTEAFF. CDR3 in DNA: TGTGCCAGCAGTGAGTCGGGACGGGTGAACACTGAAGCTTTCTTT.